This entry concerns a single T cell receptor (beta chain). Its antigen is not identified. Amplification of TCR beta CDR3 regions was performed using RNA transcripts as template. An initial round of RT-PCR targeting the TCR CDR3 relied on the HTBI primer set. TCRdb itself ran the multiplex PCR reads through MiXCR, one entry per CDR3 protein. The sample has about 680,000 distinct CDR3 sequences, 35% seen once. These data originate in a study of T cells in Graves' hyperthyroidism and ophthalmopathy. This sample holds PBMCs from around 9.9 ml fresh peripheral blood. Findings and limits, study-wide: The model forecast ophthalmopathy, anticipating it by a median approximately 6.1 months before onset. Among clonotypes expanded in thyroid above 0.001, most were also found in blood. A model using 13 V-J features told ophthalmopathy apart from stable hyperthyroidism.

CDR1 is ENHRY and CDR2 is SYGVKD in the germline V gene. V gave up 9 bases and J gave up 5 bases; unmatched junction bases: 9. The CDR3 runs 13 residues. This TCR was sampled from a woman between 40 and 50 years old with Graves' hyperthyroidism. The sequenced sample consisted of blood. This chain uses TRBV10-3 with TRBJ1-1; 7 nucleotides line up with TRBD1. This CDR3 reads CAIRERGRTEAFF. The CDR3 region has the DNA TGTGCCATTCGGGAGAGGGGGCGGACTGAAGCTTTCTTT.